The 32 T cell receptor beta chains below were found in one sample sequenced in a study of cytomegalovirus exposure and HLA in healthy donors. Primers for the PCR totalled 60 Vbeta and 13 Jbeta. Sequencing used immunoSEQ multiplex PCR; TCRdb keeps in-frame clones, though not all of them. The sample's table shows roughly 50,000 clones. Sequencing used PBMCs. These receptors were taken from a man between 35 and 55 years old in good health and CMV-seropositive.

This chain connects TRBV4-2 to TRBJ2-1; 7 nucleotides match TRBD2. This CDR3 is built from 16 residues. The germline gives CDR1 LGHNA, CDR2 YNFKEQ. V lost 5 bases, J lost 4 bases, and 11 bases stayed unmatched. CDR3 sequence: CASSGRWLADYNEQFF. The CDR3 coding sequence is TGTGCCAGCAGCGGGAGATGGCTAGCGGATTACAATGAGCAGTTCTTC.

The chain combines TRBV28 with TRBJ2-7; D is unresolved. The ends were cut back, 5 bases at V and 3 bases at J, with 5 bases in the middle. The CDR3 sequence is 11 residues long. CDR1 is MDHEN, CDR2 SYDVKM, per germline. The CDR3 nucleotides are TGTGCCAGCAGTGTTCTCTACGAGCAGTACTTC. Protein product: CASSVLYEQYF. Looking up the rest from reference TRBV28 and TRBJ2-7 gives the full variable domain: DVKVTQSSRYLVKRTGEKVFLECVQDMDHENMFWYRQDPGLGLRLIYFSYDVKMKEKGDIPEGYSVSREKKERFSLILESASTNQTSMYLCASSVLYEQYFGPGTRLTVT.

The chain joins TRBV7-3 to TRBJ1-1; a weak D match, TRBD1 (6 bases). The germline V and J ends were trimmed by 3 bases and 1 base, with 6 bases remaining between them. The CDR3 has 13 residues. Germline V gene lookup returns CDR1 SGHTA and CDR2 FQGTGA. The chain's CDR3 is CASSLTGNTEAFF. As DNA, the CDR3 is TGTGCCAGCAGCTTGACAGGGAACACTGAAGCTTTCTTT.

This chain joins TRBV28 and TRBJ2-7; D is possibly TRBD2 (5 bases). Germline CDR1 reads MDHEN; CDR2 reads SYDVKM. The V end was cut by 2 bases, the J end by 3 bases, with 14 bases between. This CDR3 has 15 amino acids. For the CDR3, the DNA is TGTGCCAGCAGTTTAGAGGCCGGGGTGATCTACGAGCAGTACTTC. It yields the protein CASSLEAGVIYEQYF.

This chain uses TRBV7-2 with TRBJ2-2; the D gene is possibly TRBD2 (6 bases). Trimming pared 5 bases from V and 0 bases from J, leaving 10 bases between. The CDR3 covers 15 residues. Germline CDR1 and CDR2: SGHTA and FQGNSA. The CDR3 DNA is TGTGCCAGCAGCCTCGGGAGATCGAACACCGGGGAGCTGTTTTTT. Translating gives CASSLGRSNTGELFF.

The rearrangement uses TRBV10-3 and TRBJ1-1, with 8 bases matching TRBD1. With 2 bases clipped from V and 6 bases from J, the junction kept 11 bases outside the gene matches. This CDR3 has 16 residues. Germline V gene data show CDR1 as ENHRY and CDR2 as SYGVKD. The CDR3, as DNA: TGTGCCATCAGTGAGGGTCCCGGACAGGGTCTAGCTGAAGCTTTCTTT. This codes for CAISEGPGQGLAEAFF.

The V call is TRBV2, the J call TRBJ2-1; the match to TRBD2 covers 12 bases. From germline, CDR1 is SNHLY and CDR2 FYNNEI. V was pared by 2 bases and J by 8 bases, with 13 bases of the junction left unmatched. This CDR3 is built from 18 residues. CDR3 loop: CASSESLTLAGGPYEQFF. The CDR3 nucleotides are TGTGCCAGCAGTGAATCCTTGACGCTAGCGGGGGGGCCGTATGAGCAGTTCTTC. The full variable domain, its missing parts supplied by reference TRBV2 and TRBJ2-1, is EPEVTQTPSHQVTQMGQEVILRCVPISNHLYFYWYRQILGQKVEFLVSFYNNEISEKSEIFDDQFSVERPDGSNFTLKIRSTKLEDSAMYFCASSESLTLAGGPYEQFFGPGTRLTVL.

V and J are TRBV27 and TRBJ2-7, with TRBD2 identical over 9 bases. Germline-derived CDR1 and CDR2 are MNHEY and SMNVEV (reference sequence). This CDR3 spans 16 amino acids. J gave up 2 bases and V 2 bases, and 7 bases lay outside the gene matches. Written as DNA, the CDR3 is TGTGCCAGCAGTTTACGGGCGGGGGGGCTCACCTACGAGCAGTACTTC. Translating gives CASSLRAGGLTYEQYF.

V is TRBV2 and J is TRBJ2-7, with D maybe TRBD2 (5 bases). Germline V gene sequence: CDR1 SNHLY, CDR2 FYNNEI. V was trimmed by 6 bases and J by 3 bases, leaving 12 bases between them. The CDR3 spans 13 residues. Here the CDR3 reads CASREDGLYEQYF. DNA for the CDR3: TGTGCCAGCAGAGAGGACGGACTCTACGAGCAGTACTTC.

V and J are TRBV14 and TRBJ1-4; 8 bases align to TRBD1. Germline V gives CDR1 SGHDN, CDR2 FVKESK. Trimming at V came to 4 bases and at J to 5 bases, leaving 3 bases not matched to a gene. The CDR3 totals 14 residues. The CDR3 spells CASSPGTGNEKLFF. In DNA form, the CDR3 reads TGTGCCAGCAGCCCCGGGACAGGAAATGAAAAACTGTTTTTT.

The chain uses TRBV5-1 and TRBJ1-1; D unclear. The CDR3 sequence is 16 residues long. Trimming removed 2 bases at V and 2 bases at J, with 16 bases between. Per the germline V gene, CDR1 is SGHRS and CDR2 is YFSETQ. The CDR3 nucleotides read TGCGCCAGCAGCTTTCAATCCGGGGTTACAAACACTGAAGCTTTCTTT. Its protein product is CASSFQSGVTNTEAFF.

The J gene is TRBJ2-1, the V gene TRBV2; D is perhaps TRBD2 (5 bases). The germline CDR1 and CDR2 sequences are SNHLY and FYNNEI. The V and J ends lost 10 bases and 6 bases respectively, with 19 bases between them. This CDR3 spans 14 amino acids. CDR3 loop: CATSARTGINEQFF. The CDR3 bases are TGTGCCACCTCGGCACGGACGGGAATCAATGAGCAGTTCTTC.

The rearrangement links TRBV10-3 to TRBJ1-2; 7 bases are a match to TRBD1. Germline V gene lookup returns CDR1 ENHRY and CDR2 SYGVKD. This CDR3 has 13 amino acids. The junction had 8 bases not matched to a gene; V was cut back by 6 bases and J by 7 bases. The CDR3 DNA follows: TGTGCCATCAGGGTCCAACAGGGGTCTGGCTACACCTTC. This encodes CAIRVQQGSGYTF.

The J gene is TRBJ2-1, the V gene TRBV28; 10 nucleotides agree with TRBD2. This CDR3 comprises 14 residues. The V and J ends lost 8 bases and 7 bases, in that order; junction bases with no gene match: 8. Looked up from germline, CDR1 is MDHEN and CDR2 is SYDVKM. This chain's CDR3 is CASLAGVPRNEQFF. As DNA, the CDR3 is TGTGCCAGCCTAGCGGGAGTCCCTAGGAATGAGCAGTTCTTC.

The chain combines TRBV7-9 with TRBJ1-1; no clear D. The V gene lost 4 bases and the J gene lost 0 bases, with 6 bases spanning the gap. In germline, CDR1 is SEHNR, CDR2 FQNEAQ (reference sequence). This CDR3 region has 13 residues. The CDR3 nucleotides are TGTGCCAGCAGCTCCACAGTGAACACTGAAGCTTTCTTT. Translating gives CASSSTVNTEAFF.

The rearrangement links TRBV2 to TRBJ1-4; TRBD1 aligns across 7 bases. Trimming at V came to 8 bases and at J to 8 bases, leaving 5 bases not matched to a gene. The CDR3 extends over 12 amino acids. Germline V gene lookup returns CDR1 SNHLY and CDR2 FYNNEI. The CDR3 nucleotides read TGTGCCAGCGGGACAGAACGGGAAAAACTGTTTTTT. Amino acid sequence: CASGTEREKLFF.

The chain joins TRBV9 to TRBJ2-6; TRBD1 aligns across 10 bases. The germline CDR1 and CDR2 sequences are SGDLS and YYNGEE. This CDR3 has 19 residues. The J segment lost 2 bases and the V segment lost 0 bases, leaving 8 bases of the junction unmatched. CDR3 loop: CASSVAHGTGVTGANVLTF. The CDR3 DNA reads as TGTGCCAGCAGCGTAGCTCATGGGACAGGGGTAACTGGGGCCAACGTCCTGACTTTC.

For the CDR3, the DNA is TGTGCCAGCAGCCTCTCCCGGGGGAACCATGGCTACACCTTC. Encoded protein: CASSLSRGNHGYTF. The J gene is TRBJ1-2, the V gene TRBV9; D may be TRBD1 (5 bases). V was trimmed by 4 bases and J by 6 bases, leaving 16 bases between them. The CDR3 has 14 amino acids. Germline V gene lookup returns CDR1 SGDLS and CDR2 YYNGEE.

The chain employs TRBV5-1 and TRBJ2-3, with 8 bases lining up with TRBD2. CDR3 length equals 15 residues. Trimming at V came to 1 base and at J to 3 bases, leaving 4 bases not matched to a gene. CDR1 is SGHRS, CDR2 YFSETQ, per germline. CDR3 coding DNA: TGCGCCAGCAGCTTGTGGCTAGCGGGTACAGATACGCAGTATTTT. It yields the protein CASSLWLAGTDTQYF.

The gene calls are TRBV10-3 and TRBJ1-1; maybe TRBD1 (5 bases). Trimming stripped 6 bases from V and 5 bases from J, with 10 bases between. There are 12 residues in the CDR3. Germline-derived CDR1 and CDR2 are ENHRY and SYGVKD. The CDR3 bases are TGTGCCATCAGGGCGGAGGGGACTGAAGCTTTCTTT. This translates into CAIRAEGTEAFF.

The chain carries TRBV10-3 and TRBJ1-1, with 9 bases matching TRBD1. Germline CDR1 and CDR2: ENHRY and SYGVKD. CDR3 length: 17 residues. V shed 7 bases and J 1 base; nucleotides not matched to a gene: 13. The chain's CDR3 is CAITSRDRDSKNTEAFF. Here the CDR3 DNA reads TGTGCCATCACCTCGCGGGACAGGGATTCTAAGAACACTGAAGCTTTCTTT.

This chain links TRBV5-1 with TRBJ2-7, with D possibly being TRBD1 (6 bases). V was cut by 3 bases and J by 5 bases, with 9 bases left in between. The CDR3 extends over 12 amino acids. Germline-derived CDR1 and CDR2 are SGHRS and YFSETQ. CDR3: CASSSPGDEQYF. The CDR3 region has the DNA TGCGCCAGCAGCTCCCCAGGGGACGAGCAGTACTTC.

The rearrangement links TRBV5-1 to TRBJ2-1; D unresolved. Germline CDR1 and CDR2: SGHRS and YFSETQ. Deletions cut 8 bases from V and 0 bases from J, with 15 bases between. The CDR3 covers 15 residues. CDR3 protein: CASSRAQSSYNEQFF. CDR3 coding DNA: TGCGCCAGTTCTCGAGCGCAGAGCTCCTACAATGAGCAGTTCTTC. Full variable domain (remainder filled in from reference TRBV5-1 and TRBJ2-1): KAGVTQTPRYLIKTRGQQVTLSCSPISGHRSVSWYQQTPGQGLQFLFEYFSETQRNKGNFPGRFSGRQFSNSRSEMNVSTLELGDSALYLCASSRAQSSYNEQFFGPGTRLTVL.

The V and J genes are TRBV7-2 and TRBJ2-7; 15 bases agree with TRBD2. Germline lookup yields CDR1 SGHTA and CDR2 FQGNSA. This CDR3 has 17 residues. With 5 bases clipped from V and 2 bases from J, the junction kept 7 bases outside the gene matches. The CDR3 DNA sequence: TGTGCCAGCAGCCGCTGGACTAGCGGGGGGGCCCCCTACGAGCAGTACTTC. This translates into CASSRWTSGGAPYEQYF.

The chain recombines TRBV27 with TRBJ1-6; D gene unclear. The length of the CDR3 is 13 residues. Trimming removed 3 bases from V and 4 bases from J, with 4 bases in between. CDR1 and CDR2 from the germline V gene are MNHEY and SMNVEV (reference sequence). The CDR3 bases are TGTGCCAGCAGTTTCGGGTATAATTCACCCCTCCACTTT. Protein: CASSFGYNSPLHF.

This chain uses TRBV11-2 with TRBJ2-1; 7 positions match TRBD2. This CDR3 region has 17 residues. The germline gives CDR1 SGHAT, CDR2 FQNNGV. The ends lost 6 bases at V and 5 bases at J; junction bases unmatched: 16. The CDR3 DNA reads as TGTGCCAGCAGAGGGGAGGCGTTCAAGCGGGGAAACAATGAGCAGTTCTTC. This sequence encodes CASRGEAFKRGNNEQFF.

The rearrangement joins TRBV9 to TRBJ2-1; 13 bases are a match to TRBD2. Germline V gene data show CDR1 as SGDLS and CDR2 as YYNGEE. The CDR3 runs to 16 residues. J lost 5 bases, V lost 4 bases, and 6 bases had no gene match. The CDR3 sequence is CASSLGLAGADNEQFF. As DNA, the CDR3 is TGTGCCAGCAGCCTAGGACTAGCGGGGGCAGACAATGAGCAGTTCTTC.

The chain has TRBV23-1 and TRBJ2-7; 7 bases map to TRBD1. TRBV23-1 is filed as an ORF, its function uncertain. CDR3 size: 17 residues. Trimming cost V 0 bases and J 4 bases; bases outside gene matches: 12. The CDR3 sequence is CASSQSEDTGAAYEQYF. For the CDR3, the DNA is TGCGCCAGCAGTCAATCGGAAGATACAGGGGCCGCATACGAGCAGTACTTC.

CDR3 DNA sequence: TGTGCCAGCATGGTTGGTGGAGGGGAAAAACTGTTTTTT. This encodes CASMVGGGEKLFF. The rearrangement uses TRBV5-6 and TRBJ1-4; D unresolved. This CDR3 is 13 amino acids long. Germline lookup yields CDR1 SGHDT and CDR2 YYEEEE. V lost 6 bases, J lost 8 bases, and 14 bases lay in between. Full variable domain (rest looked up from reference TRBV5-6 and TRBJ1-4): DAGVTQSPTHLIKTRGQQVTLRCSPKSGHDTVSWYQQALGQGPQFIFQYYEEEERQRGNFPDRFSGHQFPNYSSELNVNALLLGDSALYLCASMVGGGEKLFFGSGTQLSVL.

The chain employs TRBV28 and TRBJ1-4, with D perhaps matching TRBD1 (5 bases). Germline-derived CDR1 and CDR2 are MDHEN and SYDVKM. The CDR3 contains 12 residues. Deletions cut 5 bases from V and 5 bases from J, with 6 bases between. This CDR3 is CASSGGNEKLFF. The CDR3 nucleotides are TGTGCCAGCAGTGGGGGGAATGAAAAACTGTTTTTT.

The chain links TRBV5-1 to TRBJ2-7; 11 nucleotides align to TRBD2. Germline assignment: CDR1 SGHRS and CDR2 YFSETQ. This CDR3 spans 15 amino acids. J lost 1 base, V lost 3 bases, and 3 bases had no gene match. The CDR3 sequence is CASSWLAGGSYEQYF. The CDR3 nucleotides are TGCGCCAGCAGCTGGCTAGCGGGAGGATCCTACGAGCAGTACTTC.

The CDR3: CASSYPGQETQYF. The CDR3 DNA sequence: TGTGCCAGCAGTTACCCAGGCCAAGAGACCCAGTACTTC. V gene TRBV6-6 combines with J gene TRBJ2-5; D unclear. Trimming stripped 2 bases from V and 1 base from J, with 5 bases between. Germline-derived CDR1 and CDR2 are MNHNY and SVGAGI (reference sequence). The length of the CDR3 is 13 residues.